Below, 5 T cell receptor beta chains from the same sample are listed, as sequenced in a study of cytotoxic CD8 clonotypes in ibrutinib-treated CLL. Assay: immunoSEQ multiplex PCR; the TCRdb copy retains only in-frame clones and omits some. The table records about 300,000 clones, roughly three quarters of them present only once. The starting material was PBMCs, obtained at disease progression, from a patient treated with ibrutinib. All receptors derive from a human donor with chronic lymphocytic leukemia.

This chain connects TRBV5-1 to TRBJ2-3, with D perhaps TRBD2 (6 bases). The CDR3 has 16 residues. Looked up from germline, CDR1 is SGHRS and CDR2 is YFSETQ. Between the trimmed V and J ends, which lost 0 bases and 2 bases, there was a span of 13 bases. The CDR3 DNA reads TGCGCCAGCAGCTTGGGGAGGGTATTCCTCACAGATACGCAGTATTTT. Residues: CASSLGRVFLTDTQYF.

The rearrangement joins TRBV5-1 to TRBJ2-1; 10 nucleotides agree with TRBD2. The CDR3 is 15 residues long. Looked up from germline, CDR1 is SGHRS and CDR2 is YFSETQ. Germline trimming cut 4 bases from V and 5 bases from J; bases unmatched to any gene: 6. The CDR3 nucleotides are TGCGCCAGCAGCCGCGAACTAGCGGGACACAATGAGCAGTTCTTC. It translates to CASSRELAGHNEQFF.

This chain joins TRBV2 and TRBJ2-6; D remains ambiguous. This CDR3 comprises 14 residues. V dropped 7 bases and J dropped 2 bases, with 9 bases sitting between them. CDR1 and CDR2 from the germline V gene are SNHLY and FYNNEI. In DNA form, the CDR3 reads TGTGCCAGCACCCCTCAAACTGGGGCCAACGTCCTGACTTTC. Protein: CASTPQTGANVLTF.

This chain joins TRBV11-2 and TRBJ2-5; 7 bases map to TRBD1. V shed 4 bases, J shed 2 bases, and the junction held 1 base outside the gene matches. The length of the CDR3 is 13 residues. CDR1 SGHAT and CDR2 FQNNGV come from the germline V gene. CDR3 protein: CASSWGQQETQYF. CDR3 DNA sequence: TGTGCCAGCAGCTGGGGACAGCAAGAGACCCAGTACTTC.

This clone showed up just a few times. The chain recombines TRBV10-1 with TRBJ1-2; D may be TRBD1 (5 bases). The CDR3 has 13 amino acids. Germline-derived CDR1 and CDR2 are WNHNN and SYGVQD (reference sequence). V was pared by 6 bases and J by 0 bases, with 8 bases between. The CDR3 DNA sequence: TGCGCCAGCAGCAGGGATCCTAACTATGGCTACACCTTC. Translating it yields CASSRDPNYGYTF.